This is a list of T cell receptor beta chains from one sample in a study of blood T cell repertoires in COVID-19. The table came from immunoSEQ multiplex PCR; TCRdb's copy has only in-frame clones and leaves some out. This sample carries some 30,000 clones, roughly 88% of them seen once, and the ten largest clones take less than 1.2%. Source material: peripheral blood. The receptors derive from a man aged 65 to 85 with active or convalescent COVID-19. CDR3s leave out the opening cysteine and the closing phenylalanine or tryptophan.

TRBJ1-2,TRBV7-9,ASSPLGRGPLYGYT
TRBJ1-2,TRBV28,ATVSGGWIYGYT
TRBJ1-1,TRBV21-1,ASSKMDRGRRTEAF
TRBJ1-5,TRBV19,ASTPTAGGNQPQH
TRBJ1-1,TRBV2,ASRLLREAEAF
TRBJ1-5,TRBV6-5,ASSYPTGPQH
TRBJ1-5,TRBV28,ASSSPTGRH
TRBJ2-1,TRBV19,ASSIHLTGGSYNEQF
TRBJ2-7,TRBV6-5,ASSPPRGPYEQY
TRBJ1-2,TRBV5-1,ASGRGGAQSYGYT
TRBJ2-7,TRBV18,ASSPGPRPYEQY
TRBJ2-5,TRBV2,ASQREGMRGTQY
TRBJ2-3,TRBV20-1,SATVADTQY
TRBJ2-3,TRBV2,ASRRQGADTDTQY
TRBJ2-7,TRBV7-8,ASSSAGPYEQY
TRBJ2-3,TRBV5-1,ASSYRDTDTQY
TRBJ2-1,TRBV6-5,ASSPRYNEQF
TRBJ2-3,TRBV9,ASSTGTSVRGTDTQY
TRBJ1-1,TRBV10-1,ASSESGGTEAF
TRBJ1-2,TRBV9,ASSALGGSYGYT
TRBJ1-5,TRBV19,ASSHRGRGSDQPQH
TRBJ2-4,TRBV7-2,ASSLGLTLAKNIQY
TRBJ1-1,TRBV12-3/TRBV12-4,ASGHGQEAF
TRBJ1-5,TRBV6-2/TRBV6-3,ASSYSPSQGSRGNQPQH
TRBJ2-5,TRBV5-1,ASSKPGLDIKTQY
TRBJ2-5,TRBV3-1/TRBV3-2,ASSQGTSGGTQY
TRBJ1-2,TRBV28,ASSSGPYNYGYT
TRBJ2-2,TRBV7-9,ASSSTRQVPGELF
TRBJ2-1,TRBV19,ASSMSGSWNEQF
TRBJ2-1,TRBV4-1,ASSLTPGQGVYEQF
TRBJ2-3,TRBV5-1,ASSLAGGGVDTQY
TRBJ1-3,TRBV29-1,SVETRMVSGNTIY
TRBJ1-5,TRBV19,ASSISQFNQPQH
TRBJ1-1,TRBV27,ASSFRGQEAF
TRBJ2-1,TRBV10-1,ASSASTSLRVNEQF
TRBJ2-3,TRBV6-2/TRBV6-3,ASSYPRTSGTTTRSTDTQY
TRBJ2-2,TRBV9,ASSSRGSSTGELF
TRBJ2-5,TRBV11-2,ASSLAGEGETQY
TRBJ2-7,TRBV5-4,ASSLAGSYEQY
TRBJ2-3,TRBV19,ASSPTSGGDRDTQY
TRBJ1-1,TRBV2,ASSGTGGLTEAF
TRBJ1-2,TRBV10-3,ATIPSFSPPQTNYGYT
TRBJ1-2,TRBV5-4,ASSPDLGQGSYGYT
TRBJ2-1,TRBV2,ASESWTDQF
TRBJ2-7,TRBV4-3,ASSQAYGRQAPYEQY